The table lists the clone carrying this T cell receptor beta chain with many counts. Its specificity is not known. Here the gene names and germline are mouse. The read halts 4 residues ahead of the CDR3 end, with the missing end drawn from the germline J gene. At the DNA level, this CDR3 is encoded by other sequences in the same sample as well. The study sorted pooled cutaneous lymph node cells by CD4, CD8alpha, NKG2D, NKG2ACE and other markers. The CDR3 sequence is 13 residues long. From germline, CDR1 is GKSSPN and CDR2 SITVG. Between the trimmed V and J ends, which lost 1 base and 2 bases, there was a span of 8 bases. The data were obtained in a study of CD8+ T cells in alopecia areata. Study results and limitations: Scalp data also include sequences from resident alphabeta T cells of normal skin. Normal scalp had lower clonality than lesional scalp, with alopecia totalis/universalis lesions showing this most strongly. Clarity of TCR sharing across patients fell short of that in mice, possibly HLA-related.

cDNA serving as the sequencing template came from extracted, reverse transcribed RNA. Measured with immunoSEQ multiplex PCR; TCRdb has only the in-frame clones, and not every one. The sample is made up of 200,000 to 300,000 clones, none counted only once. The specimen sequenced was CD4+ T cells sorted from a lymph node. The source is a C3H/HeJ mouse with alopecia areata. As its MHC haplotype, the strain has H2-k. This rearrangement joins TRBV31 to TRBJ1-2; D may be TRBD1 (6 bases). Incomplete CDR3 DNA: TGTGCCTGGAGTCCCACAGGGAACTCC. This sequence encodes CAWSPTGNS. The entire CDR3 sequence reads CAWSPTGNSDYTF.